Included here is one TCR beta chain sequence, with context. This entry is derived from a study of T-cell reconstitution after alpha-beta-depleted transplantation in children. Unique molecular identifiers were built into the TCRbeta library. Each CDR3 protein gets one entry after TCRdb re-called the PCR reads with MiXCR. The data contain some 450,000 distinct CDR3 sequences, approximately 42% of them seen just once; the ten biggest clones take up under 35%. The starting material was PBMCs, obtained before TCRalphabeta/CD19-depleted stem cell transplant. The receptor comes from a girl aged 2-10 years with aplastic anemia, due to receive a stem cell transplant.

As DNA, the CDR3 is TGCAGTGCCCGGAAGGGACAGGGAAAAAAGGGAGAGCAGTACTTC. It is translated as CSARKGQGKKGEQYF. V gene TRBV20-1 combines with J gene TRBJ2-7, with 9 bases identical to TRBD1. The J segment lost 7 bases and the V segment lost 6 bases, leaving 16 bases of the junction unmatched. Germline V gene data show CDR1 as DFQATT and CDR2 as SNEGSKA (reference sequence). This CDR3 region has 15 residues.